The sequence of this T cell receptor beta chain was determined in a study of CD8+CD57+ T cells in acquired aplastic anemia. Turning to the study itself: When averaged, DNA from sorted CD4+ and CD8+ cells came to around 3.1 ug. Points from the study as a whole: A significant difference in CD8+ Simpson's diversity between patients and controls was not found.

TCR beta VDJ and CDR3 profiling used genomic DNA as template. TCRdb processed the reads anew with MiXCR; each CDR3 protein has one entry. Of about 98,000 distinct CDR3 sequences in the sample, 65% to 70% were seen once. Turning to this clonotype: Its specificity is unknown.

Germline V CDR1 and CDR2: SQVTM, ANQGSEA. V was clipped by 7 bases and J by 4 bases, with 13 bases between them. The length of the CDR3 is 12 residues. The patients chosen for sequencing had shown expansion of CD8+CD57+ cells (detected by flow cytometry). This clonotype was sampled from a human donor with aplastic anemia. Sequenced input: sorted CD4+, CD8+, or CD8+CD57+ T cells (not recorded which) from PBMCs. V gene TRBV29-1 combines with J gene TRBJ1-1, with D uncertain. CDR3 residues: CSDAGWSTEAFF. DNA for the CDR3: TGCAGCGACGCCGGTTGGAGCACTGAAGCTTTCTTT.